The 18 T cell receptor beta chains listed next were all sequenced from one sample in a study of T-cell reconstitution after alpha-beta-depleted transplantation in children (TCRdb year 2016). The treatment or condition label for this specimen denotes: allogeneic hematopoietic cell transplantation with graft depleted of TCRalphabeta T cells and CD19 B cells. Receptor libraries were prepared by PCR. The instrument was an Illumina HiSeq 2500. TCR libraries were prepared with molecular barcoding, using unique molecular identifiers to normalize TCRbeta repertoire quantification. Using fastp at Q25 and MiXCR, TCRdb reprocessed the public reads and kept productive beta chains. Merged by CDR3 protein, the rows form single entries marked with the most common genes and DNA. The sample profile shows about 290,000 distinct CDR3 sequences; over 9.5% of them were found once. The leading ten clones occupy 7% to 9.5% of the sample.

The specimen comprised PBMCs, sampled before TCRalphabeta/CD19-depleted stem cell transplant. The origin of the receptors is a boy under three years old with acute myeloid leukemia, due to receive a stem cell transplant.

This clonotype was recorded at least ten times. The CDR3 region has the DNA TGTGCCAGCAGCTTAGTTGGGGGGACTCAACTGGGAGATACGCAGTATTTT. This translates into CASSLVGGTQLGDTQYF. The V and J genes are TRBV7-2 and TRBJ2-3, with D possibly TRBD2 on 6 matching bases. CDR1 is SGHTA and CDR2 is FQGNSA in the germline V gene. Trimming shortened V by 1 base and J by 5 bases, and 19 bases separated the two germline ends. CDR3 size: 17 residues.

The rearrangement links TRBV28 to TRBJ2-2; either TRBD1 or TRBD2 may fit D (5 bases each). CDR3 size: 15 residues. Looked up from germline, CDR1 is MDHEN and CDR2 is SYDVKM. V shed 5 bases and J shed 7 bases, with 17 bases lying between them. The CDR3 DNA reads TGTGCCAGCAGTCTAGCATTATGGGGACGCGGGGAGCTGTTTTTT. Its protein is CASSLALWGRGELFF.

The sample holds many counts of this clonotype. The chain is built from TRBV14 and TRBJ2-1, with 8 positions matching TRBD2. V lost 5 bases, J lost 2 bases, and 5 bases stayed unmatched. The CDR3 has 15 amino acids. The germline V gene encodes CDR1 SGHDN and CDR2 FVKESK. CDR3 residues: CASSSGTRPYNEQFF. The CDR3 DNA follows: TGTGCCAGCAGCTCCGGGACTAGACCCTACAATGAGCAGTTCTTC.

There are a few counts of this clonotype. The chain uses TRBV2 and TRBJ1-4, with 8 bases that match TRBD1. The CDR3 loop spans 14 amino acids. Per the germline V gene, CDR1 is SNHLY and CDR2 is FYNNEI. Trimming at V came to 6 bases and at J to 8 bases, leaving 8 bases not matched to a gene. CDR3 coding DNA: TGTGCCAGCAGGCACCAGGGGGCGGGGGAAAAACTGTTTTTT. It codes for CASRHQGAGEKLFF.

The chain couples TRBV7-2 to TRBJ2-5; 10 nucleotides align to TRBD1. The germline V gene has CDR1 SGHTA and CDR2 FQGNSA. This CDR3 spans 15 amino acids. The V and J ends lost 1 base and 5 bases, in that order; junction bases with no gene match: 4. The CDR3 region has the DNA TGTGCCAGCAGCTTAGGACAGGGGGCGTCGGAGACCCAGTACTTC. Translated, it gives CASSLGQGASETQYF.

This clonotype was seen many times. The chain combines TRBV14 with TRBJ2-2; D is undetermined. V lost 4 bases to trimming and J lost 1 base, with 16 bases between them. Germline CDR1 SGHDN, CDR2 FVKESK. The length of the CDR3 is 17 residues. The CDR3 spells CASSPPLGKRNTGELFF. CDR3 DNA sequence: TGTGCCAGCAGCCCTCCCTTAGGGAAGCGGAACACCGGGGAGCTGTTTTTT.

The table lists this clonotype with many counts. J is TRBJ2-7 and V is TRBV3-1; D tentatively fits TRBD1 or TRBD2 (5 bases each). CDR3 length: 16 amino acids. Trimming took off 0 bases at V and 3 bases at J, with 15 bases between the two ends. Germline V gene data show CDR1 as LGHDT and CDR2 as YNNKEL (reference sequence). DNA of the CDR3: TGTGCCAGCAGCCAAGATCGGGGCGGGCCCTTCTACGAGCAGTACTTC. Translation gives CASSQDRGGPFYEQYF.

This clonotype showed up just a few times. The chain carries TRBV2 and TRBJ2-5; D unclear. Germline CDR1 and CDR2: SNHLY and FYNNEI. V was clipped by 3 bases and J by 1 base, with 6 bases between them. The CDR3 totals 13 residues. CDR3 bases: TGTGCCAGCAGTGACTATCCCCAAGAGACCCAGTACTTC. This translates into CASSDYPQETQYF.

This clonotype was counted ten times or more. The CDR3 reads CSAKSTGTGTYF. CDR3 DNA sequence: TGCAGCGCTAAGTCGACCGGGACAGGGACGTACTTC. This chain joins TRBV29-1 and TRBJ2-7; TRBD1 matches at 9 bases. The CDR3 covers 12 residues. The V segment lost 7 bases and the J segment 12 bases; nucleotides outside the gene matches: 13. Germline V gene data show CDR1 as SQVTM and CDR2 as ANQGSEA.

The table lists this clonotype with many counts. The gene calls are TRBV28 and TRBJ1-2; perhaps TRBD1 as D (6 bases). The germline V gene has CDR1 MDHEN and CDR2 SYDVKM. The CDR3 extends over 16 amino acids. V was cut by 6 bases and J by 8 bases, with 25 bases left in between. CDR3 in amino acids: CASRIGGGRPPGGYTF. CDR3 sequence (DNA): TGTGCCAGCAGAATAGGGGGGGGCCGCCCCCCTGGCGGCTACACCTTC.

Ten or more counts support this clonotype. CDR3 in amino acids: CASSPSGQGRAFDETQYF. DNA for the CDR3: TGTGCCAGCAGTCCCTCCGGACAGGGGAGGGCCTTTGATGAGACCCAGTACTTC. The chain employs TRBV28 and TRBJ2-5, with 9 bases that match TRBD1. The junction had 18 bases not matched to a gene; V was cut back by 5 bases and J by 5 bases. Germline-derived CDR1 and CDR2 are MDHEN and SYDVKM. The CDR3 runs to 18 residues. Together with reference TRBV28 and TRBJ2-5, the CDR3 gives the full variable domain: DVKVTQSSRYLVKRTGEKVFLECVQDMDHENMFWYRQDPGLGLRLIYFSYDVKMKEKGDIPEGYSVSREKKERFSLILESASTNQTSMYLCASSPSGQGRAFDETQYFGPGTRLLVL.

This clonotype was counted at least ten times. The rearrangement joins TRBV4-2 to TRBJ2-7; 8 bases are a match to TRBD1. V shed 2 bases and J 1 base; nucleotides not matched to a gene: 4. The CDR3 runs 15 residues. From germline, CDR1 is LGHNA and CDR2 YNFKEQ. The CDR3 DNA follows: TGTGCCAGCAGCCAAACAGGGGGTGAATCCTACGAGCAGTACTTC. This translates into CASSQTGGESYEQYF.

This clonotype was observed at least ten times. The V call is TRBV5-6, the J call TRBJ2-1; maybe TRBD2 (5 bases). Trimming removed 0 bases at V and 9 bases at J, with 7 bases between. The CDR3 is made up of 12 amino acids. Germline loops: CDR1 SGHDT, CDR2 YYEEEE. For the CDR3, the DNA is TGTGCCAGCAGCTTGGATGGACTTGAGCAGTTCTTC. Translating gives CASSLDGLEQFF.

This clonotype occurred many times. The gene calls are TRBV7-2 and TRBJ1-2, with D possibly TRBD1 on 5 matching bases. V was trimmed by 0 bases and J by 4 bases, leaving 18 bases between them. The V gene's germline CDR1 is SGHTA and CDR2 FQGNSA. The CDR3 spans 17 residues. The CDR3, as DNA: TGTGCCAGCAGCTTAGCCCCCACAGGTCCTCGATTCTATGGCTACACCTTC. It translates to CASSLAPTGPRFYGYTF.

This clonotype appeared many times. This sequence joins TRBV5-1 and TRBJ2-1; 11 positions match TRBD2. The CDR3 length is 14 residues. CDR1 is SGHRS, CDR2 YFSETQ, per germline. The J segment lost 8 bases and the V segment lost 6 bases, leaving 7 bases of the junction unmatched. This chain's CDR3 is CASTDSGRGHEQFF. The CDR3 DNA reads TGCGCCAGCACGGATAGCGGGAGGGGTCATGAGCAGTTCTTC.

Comment on this clonotype: A much larger clone differs by one base, so this may be a read error. The V call is TRBV30, the J call TRBJ2-2; D ambiguous. Germline loops: CDR1 GTSNPN, CDR2 SVGIG (reference sequence). The CDR3 loop spans 13 amino acids. Trimming shortened V by 3 bases and J by 9 bases, and 14 bases separated the two germline ends. The CDR3 DNA follows: TGTGCCTGGAGACTCCCTCCTGCCTGGGAGCTGTTTTTT. It encodes CAWRLPPAWELFF. Using reference TRBV30 and TRBJ2-2 for the parts outside the CDR3, the full variable domain is SQTIHQWPATLVQPVGSPLSLECTVEGTSNPNLYWYRQAAGRGLQLLFYSVGIGQISSEVPQNLSASRPQDRQFILSSKKLLLSDSGFYLCAWRLPPAWELFFGEGSRLTVL.

This clonotype was seen at least ten times. This chain uses TRBV19 with TRBJ2-5; TRBD2 aligns across 12 bases. The J segment lost 5 bases and the V segment lost 5 bases, leaving 12 bases of the junction unmatched. This CDR3 is 17 amino acids long. From germline, CDR1 is LNHDA and CDR2 SQIVND (reference sequence). CDR3 DNA: TGTGCCAGTAGTCGATCCGGGACTAGCGGGCGGAGGGAGACCCAGTACTTC. The encoded protein is CASSRSGTSGRRETQYF.

This clonotype was detected ten times or more. The V call is TRBV5-1, the J call TRBJ2-6; D assignment may be TRBD1 or TRBD2 (5 bases each). Germline CDR1 reads SGHRS; CDR2 reads YFSETQ. The CDR3 totals 19 residues. V lost 3 bases and J 0 bases, leaving 19 bases between the germline ends. The CDR3 here is CASSYHVGESTSGANVLTF. In DNA, the CDR3 is TGCGCCAGCAGCTACCACGTGGGGGAGTCTACCTCTGGGGCCAACGTCCTGACTTTC.